This T cell receptor beta chain was sequenced during a study of identifying expanded T cells in peripheral blood. Data came from immunoSEQ multiplex PCR; TCRdb stores just in-frame clones and leaves some out. The sample has 97,000 or so clones, around 88% seen once. Regarding this clone: What it binds is not known.

Study results and limitations: Differentially abundant clones: around 1.1 between replicates, just under 17 at roughly 2 weeks, less than 25 at four. Approximately two-week clone count variance significantly increased as total template count grew.

With V trimmed by 2 bases and J by 7 bases, 10 bases remained unmatched. The CDR3 loop spans 15 amino acids. Germline V gene data show CDR1 as MNHNS and CDR2 as SASEGT. During the collection period, no donor immune events like infections were recorded. The chain joins TRBV6-1 to TRBJ1-2; TRBD1 aligns across 7 bases. The origin of this receptor is a person aged 18 to 75 in good health. The sample comprised blood. CDR3 in DNA: TGTGCCAGCAGTGAACAGACCGCAGGGGGGGCTGGCTACACCTTC. It codes for CASSEQTAGGAGYTF.